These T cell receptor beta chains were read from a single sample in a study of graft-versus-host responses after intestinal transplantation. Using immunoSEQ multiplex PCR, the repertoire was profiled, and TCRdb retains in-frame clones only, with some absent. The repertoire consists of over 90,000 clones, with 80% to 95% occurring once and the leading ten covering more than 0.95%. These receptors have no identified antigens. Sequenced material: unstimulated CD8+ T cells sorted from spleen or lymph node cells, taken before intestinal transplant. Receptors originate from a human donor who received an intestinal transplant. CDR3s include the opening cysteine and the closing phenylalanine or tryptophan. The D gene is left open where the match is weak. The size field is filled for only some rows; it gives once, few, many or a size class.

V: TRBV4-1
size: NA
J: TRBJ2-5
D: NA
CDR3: CASSSGSQTQYF
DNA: TGCGCCAGCAGCTCAGGGTCTCAGACCCAGTACTTC

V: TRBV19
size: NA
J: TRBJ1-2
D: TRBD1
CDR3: CATKGQSTNYGYTF
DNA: TGTGCCACAAAGGGACAGTCTACGAACTATGGCTACACCTTC

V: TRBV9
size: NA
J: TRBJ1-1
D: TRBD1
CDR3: CASSAGDRAGAFF
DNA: TGTGCCAGCAGCGCAGGCGACAGGGCGGGGGCTTTCTTT

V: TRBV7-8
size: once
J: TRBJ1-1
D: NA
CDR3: CASSLMRRGASVWNTEAFF
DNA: TGTGCCAGCAGCTTAATGCGGAGGGGGGCGAGTGTTTGGAACACTGAAGCTTTCTTT

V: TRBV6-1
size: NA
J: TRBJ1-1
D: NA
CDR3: CASSEPRGRENTEAFF
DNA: TGTGCCAGCAGTGAACCCCGGGGGCGGGAGAACACTGAAGCTTTCTTT

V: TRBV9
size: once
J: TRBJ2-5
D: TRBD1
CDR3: CASSVGTGVETQYF
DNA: TGTGCCAGCAGCGTCGGGACAGGGGTAGAGACCCAGTACTTC

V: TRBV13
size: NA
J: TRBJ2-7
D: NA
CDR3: CASSDDGGYEQYF
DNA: TGTGCCAGCAGCGATGATGGGGGGTACGAGCAGTACTTC

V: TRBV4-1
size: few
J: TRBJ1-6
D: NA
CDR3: CASSLSDSYNSPLHF
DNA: TGCGCCAGCAGCCTATCGGACAGCTATAATTCACCCCTCCACTTT

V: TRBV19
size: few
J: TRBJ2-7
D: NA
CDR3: CASSIDGSSYEQYF
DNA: TGTGCCAGTAGTATTGACGGTAGCTCCTACGAGCAGTACTTC

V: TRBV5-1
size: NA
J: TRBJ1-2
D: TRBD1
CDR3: CASSFGDRVDYGYTF
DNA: TGCGCCAGCAGCTTCGGGGACAGAGTCGACTATGGCTACACCTTC

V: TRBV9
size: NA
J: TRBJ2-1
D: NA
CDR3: CASSPTSYNEQFF
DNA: TGTGCCAGCAGCCCTACCAGTTACAATGAGCAGTTCTTC

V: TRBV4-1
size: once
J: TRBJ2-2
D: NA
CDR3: CASSQGGSGELFF
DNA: TGCGCCAGCAGCCAAGGGGGATCCGGGGAGCTGTTTTTT

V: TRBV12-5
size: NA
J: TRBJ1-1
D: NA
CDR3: CASGLEGSTEAFF
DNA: TGTGCTAGTGGCCTAGAGGGGAGCACTGAAGCTTTCTTT

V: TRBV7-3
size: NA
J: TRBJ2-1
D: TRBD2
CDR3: CASSISGGSYNEQFF
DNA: TGTGCCAGCAGTATTAGCGGGGGTTCCTACAATGAGCAGTTCTTC

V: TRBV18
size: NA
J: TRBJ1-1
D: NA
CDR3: CASSPPLRDRLNTEAFF
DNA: TGTGCCAGCTCACCCCCGCTCCGCGACAGATTGAACACTGAAGCTTTCTTT

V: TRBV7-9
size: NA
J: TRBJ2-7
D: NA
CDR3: CASSPRTPGLYEQYF
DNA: TGTGCCAGCAGCCCCAGGACCCCGGGGTTATACGAGCAGTACTTC

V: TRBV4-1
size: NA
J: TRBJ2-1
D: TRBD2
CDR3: CASSQVVRTSGAGGEQFF
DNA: TGCGCCAGCAGCCAAGTTGTTCGGACTAGCGGGGCCGGGGGTGAGCAGTTCTTC

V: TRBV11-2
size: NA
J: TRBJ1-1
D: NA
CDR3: CASSLQGNTEAFF
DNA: TGTGCCAGCAGCCTTCAGGGGAACACTGAAGCTTTCTTT

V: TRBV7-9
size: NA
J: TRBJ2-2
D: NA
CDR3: CASSTLTGGGRNTGELFF
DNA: TGTGCCAGCAGTACTTTGACGGGGGGCGGGAGAAACACCGGGGAGCTGTTTTTT

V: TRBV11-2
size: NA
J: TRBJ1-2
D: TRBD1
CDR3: CASSLDWGQGAYYGYTF
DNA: TGTGCCAGCAGCTTAGACTGGGGACAGGGGGCTTACTATGGCTACACCTTC

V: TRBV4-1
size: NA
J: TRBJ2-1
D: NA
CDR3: CASSQVTGDLDNEQFF
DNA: TGCGCCAGCAGCCAAGTAACGGGGGACCTCGACAATGAGCAGTTCTTC

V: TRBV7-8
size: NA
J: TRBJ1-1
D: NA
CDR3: CASSFRTENTEAFF
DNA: TGTGCCAGCAGCTTCCGGACAGAGAACACTGAAGCTTTCTTT

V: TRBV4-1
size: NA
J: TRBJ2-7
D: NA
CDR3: CASSQEEGLRYEQYF
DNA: TGCGCCAGCAGCCAAGAGGAGGGTCTCCGCTACGAGCAGTACTTC

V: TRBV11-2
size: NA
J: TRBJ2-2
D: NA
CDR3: CASSLIRANTGELFF
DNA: TGTGCCAGCAGCTTAATTAGGGCGAACACCGGGGAGCTGTTTTTT

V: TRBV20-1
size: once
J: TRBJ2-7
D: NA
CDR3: CSASEGYEQYF
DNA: TGCAGTGCCAGTGAGGGCTACGAGCAGTACTTC

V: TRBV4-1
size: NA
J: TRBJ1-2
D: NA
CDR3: CASTELQAFESGYTF
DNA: TGCGCCAGCACTGAACTTCAGGCCTTTGAGAGTGGCTACACCTTC

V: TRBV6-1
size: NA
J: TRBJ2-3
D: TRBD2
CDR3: CASSASSGGSADTQYF
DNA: TGTGCCAGCAGTGCCTCTAGCGGGGGGAGCGCAGATACGCAGTATTTT

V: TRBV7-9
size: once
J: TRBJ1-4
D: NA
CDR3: CASGQGNEKLFF
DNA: TGTGCCAGCGGCCAGGGAAATGAAAAACTGTTTTTT

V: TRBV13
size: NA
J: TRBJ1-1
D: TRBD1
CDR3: CASGQGNMNTEAFF
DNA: TGTGCCTCAGGACAGGGCAACATGAACACTGAAGCTTTCTTT

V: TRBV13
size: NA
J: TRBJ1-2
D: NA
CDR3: CASSLGEGKWARDGYTF
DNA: TGTGCCAGCAGCTTAGGGGAGGGAAAATGGGCTAGGGATGGCTACACCTTC

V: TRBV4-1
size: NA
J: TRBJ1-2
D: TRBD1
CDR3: CASSQDLGQGGYGYTF
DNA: TGCGCCAGCAGCCAAGATCTGGGACAGGGGGGTTATGGCTACACCTTC

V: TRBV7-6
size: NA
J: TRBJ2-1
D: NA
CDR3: CASSLAGGEYNEQFF
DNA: TGTGCCAGCAGCTTAGCAGGGGGGGAATACAATGAGCAGTTCTTC

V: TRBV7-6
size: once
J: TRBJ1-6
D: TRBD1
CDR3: CASSSGQGHNSPLHF
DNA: TGTGCCAGCAGCTCAGGACAGGGTCATAATTCACCCCTCCACTTT

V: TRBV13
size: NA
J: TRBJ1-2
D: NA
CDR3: CASSLYTEYGYTF
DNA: TGTGCCAGCAGCCTTTATACAGAATATGGCTACACCTTC

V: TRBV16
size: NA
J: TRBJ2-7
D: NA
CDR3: CASSQTGIYEQYF
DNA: TGTGCCAGCAGCCAAACAGGGATCTACGAGCAGTACTTC

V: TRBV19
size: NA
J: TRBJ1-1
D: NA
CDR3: CASSHNEIMNTEAFF
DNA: TGTGCCAGTTCTCACAACGAGATCATGAACACTGAAGCTTTCTTT

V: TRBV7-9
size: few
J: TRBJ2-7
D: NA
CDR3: CASSAPTDYEQYF
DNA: TGTGCCAGCAGCGCCCCAACAGACTACGAGCAGTACTTC

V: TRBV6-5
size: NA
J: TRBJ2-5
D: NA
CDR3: CASKNQETQYF
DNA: TGTGCCAGCAAGAACCAAGAGACCCAGTACTTC

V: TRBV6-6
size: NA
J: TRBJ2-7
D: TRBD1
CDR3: CASSYPGQFYEQYF
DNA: TGTGCCAGCAGTTACCCGGGACAGTTCTACGAGCAGTACTTC

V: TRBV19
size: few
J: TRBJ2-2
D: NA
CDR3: CASSEGTGELFF
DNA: TGTGCCAGTAGCGAGGGGACCGGGGAGCTGTTTTTT

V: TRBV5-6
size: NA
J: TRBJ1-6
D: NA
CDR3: CASRIDRKYNSPLHF
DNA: TGTGCCAGCAGAATCGACAGAAAGTATAATTCACCCCTCCACTTT

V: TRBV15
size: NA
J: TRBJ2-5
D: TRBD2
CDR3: CATSPPSGGYQETQYF
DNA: TGTGCCACCAGCCCCCCTAGCGGGGGGTACCAAGAGACCCAGTACTTC

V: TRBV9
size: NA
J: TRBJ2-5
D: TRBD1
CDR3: CASSLRTGENQETQYF
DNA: TGTGCCAGCAGCCTTCGGACAGGGGAGAACCAAGAGACCCAGTACTTC

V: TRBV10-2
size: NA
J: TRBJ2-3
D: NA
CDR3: CASSEHSDTQYF
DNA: TGCGCCAGCAGTGAGCATTCTGATACGCAGTATTTT

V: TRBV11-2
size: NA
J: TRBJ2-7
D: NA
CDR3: CASSIGGTAFYEQYF
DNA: TGTGCCAGCAGCATCGGAGGGACAGCGTTTTACGAGCAGTACTTC

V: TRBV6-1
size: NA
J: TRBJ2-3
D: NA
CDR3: CASSEGTDTQYF
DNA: TGTGCCAGCAGTGAAGGCACAGATACGCAGTATTTT

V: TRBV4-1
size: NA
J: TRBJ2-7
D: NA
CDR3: CASSQDRPYEQYF
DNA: TGCGCCAGCAGCCAAGACCGCCCCTACGAGCAGTACTTC

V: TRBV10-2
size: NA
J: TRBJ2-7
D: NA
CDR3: CASTHSSSYEQYF
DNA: TGCGCCAGCACCCACAGTAGCTCCTACGAGCAGTACTTC

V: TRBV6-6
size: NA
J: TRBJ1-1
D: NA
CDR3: CASSYPPVNMNTEAFF
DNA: TGTGCCAGCAGTTACCCGCCAGTAAACATGAACACTGAAGCTTTCTTT